The TCR beta chain under discussion was sequenced for a study of CXCR3-negative and CXCR3-positive naive CD8 T cells. The study made its TRB cDNA libraries by 5' RACE, adding UMI labels. From its re-call of the 5' RACE reads, TCRdb lists each CDR3 protein once, without DNA. The sample includes 150,000 or so distinct CDR3 sequences. The CDR3 sequence is 15 residues long. From germline, CDR1 is SEHNR and CDR2 FQNEAQ (reference sequence). A remark on this clonotype: Its antigen is unknown.

Findings of the study overall: Similar TRBV-TRBJ gene usage was seen in naive CXCR3-negative and CXCR3-positive cells, but not in memory cells. Diversity was high in both naive subsets and much lower in memory cells. Comparison of naive cells showed more hydrophobic TRB CDR3s in CXCR3-positive than in CXCR3-negative naive cells.

Sequencing was carried out using naive CXCR3- CD8+ T cells from blood. This sample's subset: CD45RO-CCR7+CD27+CD95- naive CD8+ T cells lacking CXCR3 (TNR3-). The chain carries TRBV7-9 and TRBJ1-1; lacking DNA, the TRBD1 call made by TCRdb goes unchecked. The sequence derives from a human donor in good health. Some clones in this sample may be carry-over from other donors' samples. CDR3 region: CASSPRDSLNTEAFF.